This T cell receptor (beta chain) is from a study of cytomegalovirus exposure and HLA in healthy donors. Amplification used 60 Vbeta primers and 13 Jbeta primers. TCRdb keeps only in-frame clones here, not all; method: immunoSEQ multiplex PCR. The profile covers fewer than 300,000 clones, with about four fifths appearing a single time and about 0.3% taken by the ten largest. Per germline, CDR1 SGHRS and CDR2 YFSETQ. The V segment lost 4 bases and the J segment 6 bases; nucleotides outside the gene matches: 10. The CDR3 runs 14 residues. The rearrangement links TRBV5-1 to TRBJ2-7; TRBD2 matches at 7 bases. The clonotype was recovered from a girl under 10 years old in good health and CMV-seronegative. Source material: PBMCs. The CDR3 region has the DNA TGCGCCAGCAGCCTGGGACTACCCTCTGGCGAGCAGTACTTC. It specifies CASSLGLPSGEQYF.